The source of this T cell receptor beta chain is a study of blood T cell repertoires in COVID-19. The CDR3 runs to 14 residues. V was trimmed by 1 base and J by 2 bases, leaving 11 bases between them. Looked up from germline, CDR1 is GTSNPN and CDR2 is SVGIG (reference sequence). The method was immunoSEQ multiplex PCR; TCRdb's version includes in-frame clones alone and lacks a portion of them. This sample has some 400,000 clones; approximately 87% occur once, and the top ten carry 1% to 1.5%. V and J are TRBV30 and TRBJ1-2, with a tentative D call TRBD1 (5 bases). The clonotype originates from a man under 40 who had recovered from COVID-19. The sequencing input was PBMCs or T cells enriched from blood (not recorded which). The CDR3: CAWSAGRGNYGYTF. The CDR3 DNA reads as TGTGCCTGGAGTGCGGGACGGGGGAACTATGGCTACACCTTC.